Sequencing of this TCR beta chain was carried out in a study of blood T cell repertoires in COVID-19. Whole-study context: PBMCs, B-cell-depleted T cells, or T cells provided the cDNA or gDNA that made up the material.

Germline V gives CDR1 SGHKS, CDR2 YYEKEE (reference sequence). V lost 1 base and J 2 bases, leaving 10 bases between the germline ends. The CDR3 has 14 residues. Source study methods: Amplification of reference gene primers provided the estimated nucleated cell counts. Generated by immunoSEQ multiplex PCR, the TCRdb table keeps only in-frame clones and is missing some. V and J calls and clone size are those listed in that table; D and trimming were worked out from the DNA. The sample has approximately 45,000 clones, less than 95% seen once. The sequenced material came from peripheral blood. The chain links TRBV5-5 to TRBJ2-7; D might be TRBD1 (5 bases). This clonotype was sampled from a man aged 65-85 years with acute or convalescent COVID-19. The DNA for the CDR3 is TGTGCCAGCAGCTTGTTACAGGAACCCTACGAGCAGTACTTC. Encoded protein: CASSLLQEPYEQYF. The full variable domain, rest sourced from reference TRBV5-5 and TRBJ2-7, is DAGVTQSPTHLIKTRGQQVTLRCSPISGHKSVSWYQQVLGQGPQFIFQYYEKEERGRGNFPDRFSARQFPNYSSELNVNALLLGDSALYLCASSLLQEPYEQYFGPGTRLTVT.